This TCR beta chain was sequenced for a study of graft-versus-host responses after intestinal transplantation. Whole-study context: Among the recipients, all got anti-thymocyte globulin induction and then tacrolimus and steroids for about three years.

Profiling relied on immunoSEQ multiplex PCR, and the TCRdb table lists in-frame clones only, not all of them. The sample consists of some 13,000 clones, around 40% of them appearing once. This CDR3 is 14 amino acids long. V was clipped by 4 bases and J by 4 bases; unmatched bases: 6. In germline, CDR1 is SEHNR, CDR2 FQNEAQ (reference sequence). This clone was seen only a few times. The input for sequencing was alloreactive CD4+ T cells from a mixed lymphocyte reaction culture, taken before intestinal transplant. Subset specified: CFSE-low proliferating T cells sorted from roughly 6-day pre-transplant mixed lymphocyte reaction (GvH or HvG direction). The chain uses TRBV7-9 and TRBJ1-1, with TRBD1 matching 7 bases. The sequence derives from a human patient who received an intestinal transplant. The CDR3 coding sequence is TGTGCCAGCAGCTCTAGACAGGGAGGCACTGAAGCTTTCTTT. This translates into CASSSRQGGTEAFF.